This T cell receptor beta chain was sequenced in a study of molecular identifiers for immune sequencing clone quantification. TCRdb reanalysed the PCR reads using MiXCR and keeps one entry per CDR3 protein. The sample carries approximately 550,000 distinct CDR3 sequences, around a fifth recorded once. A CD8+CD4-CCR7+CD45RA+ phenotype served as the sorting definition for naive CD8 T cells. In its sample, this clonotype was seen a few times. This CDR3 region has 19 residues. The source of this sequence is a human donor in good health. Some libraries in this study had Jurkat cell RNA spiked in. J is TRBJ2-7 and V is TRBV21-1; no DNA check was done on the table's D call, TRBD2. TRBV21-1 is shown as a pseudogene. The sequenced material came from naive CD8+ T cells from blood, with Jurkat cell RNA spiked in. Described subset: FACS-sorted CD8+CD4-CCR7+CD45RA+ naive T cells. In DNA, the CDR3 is TGTGCCAGCAGCCACGGAGGACGGGACCGGGACTCCAACCAGGACGAGCAGTACTTC. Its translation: CASSHGGRDRDSNQDEQYF.